This TCR beta chain was obtained from a study of beta chain features in type 1 diabetes. General study points: Shorter templates may be favored by PCR, equally so in patients and controls. There were fewer insertions and more deletions at the VDJ junctions of type 1 diabetes patients. Among patients, naive, central memory and Treg TCRB repertoires appeared more similar than among healthy donors. Type 1 diabetes patients showed a moderate but significant shortening of TCRB CDR3s in all four CD4+ subsets.

Germline V gene data show CDR1 as GTSNPN and CDR2 as SVGIG (reference sequence). The CDR3 covers 15 residues. The V end was cut by 4 bases, the J end by 10 bases, with 22 bases between. On this clone: Its specificity is not known.

The sequenced template was cDNA made from the entire isolated RNA. Method: immunoSEQ multiplex PCR; TCRdb's copy keeps in-frame clones and lacks some. Among 550,000 to 850,000 clones listed, 13% were seen once. Purity of each sorted population was above 95%. This rearrangement joins TRBV30 to TRBJ1-4; D might be TRBD1 (6 bases). Sequences were obtained from naive CD4+ T cells from blood. This sequence originates from a man in his late teens or twenties with type 1 diabetes. The CDR3 nucleotides read TGTGCCTGGACTGCCACAGGGCCGCCCTCGTCAAAACTGTTTTTT. Encoded protein: CAWTATGPPSSKLFF. Full variable domain (remainder filled in from reference TRBV30 and TRBJ1-4): SQTIHQWPATLVQPVGSPLSLECTVEGTSNPNLYWYRQAAGRGLQLLFYSVGIGQISSEVPQNLSASRPQDRQFILSSKKLLLSDSGFYLCAWTATGPPSSKLFFGSGTQLSVL.